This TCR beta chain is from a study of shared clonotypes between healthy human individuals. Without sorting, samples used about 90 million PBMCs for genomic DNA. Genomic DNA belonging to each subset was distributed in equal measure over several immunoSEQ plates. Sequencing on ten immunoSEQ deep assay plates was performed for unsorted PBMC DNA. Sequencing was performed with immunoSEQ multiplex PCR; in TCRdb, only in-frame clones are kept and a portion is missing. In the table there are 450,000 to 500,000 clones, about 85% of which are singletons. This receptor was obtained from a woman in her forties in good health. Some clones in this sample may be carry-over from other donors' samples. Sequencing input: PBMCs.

This CDR3 reads CASSPPDRGTYEQYF. The CDR3 region has the DNA TGTGCCAGCTCACCACCGGACAGGGGTACCTACGAGCAGTACTTC. The chain links TRBV18 to TRBJ2-7; 9 nucleotides align to TRBD1. The J segment lost 2 bases and the V segment lost 0 bases, leaving 2 bases of the junction unmatched. Germline V gene sequence: CDR1 KGHSH, CDR2 LQKENI. The CDR3 length is 15 residues.